One sample yielded the 11 T cell receptor beta chains listed below, sequenced in a study of graft-versus-host responses after intestinal transplantation. Only in-frame clones appear in the TCRdb table, and some are missing; sequencing was by immunoSEQ multiplex PCR. The sample consists of around 88,000 clones, 80% to 85% of them appearing once. These receptors have no identified antigens. The source was unstimulated CD8+ T cells sorted from spleen or lymph node cells, collected before intestinal transplant. The receptors here all came from a human donor who received an intestinal transplant.

The rearrangement uses TRBV5-6 and TRBJ1-2, with no clear D. V was trimmed by 5 bases and J by 2 bases, leaving 13 bases between them. There are 14 residues in the CDR3. Germline CDR1 SGHDT, CDR2 YYEEEE. The CDR3 here is CASSPNGGNYGYTF. DNA for the CDR3: TGTGCCAGCAGTCCCAATGGAGGGAACTATGGCTACACCTTC.

V usage is TRBV29-1 and J usage is TRBJ2-7, with 7 bases aligning to TRBD1. Losses at the gene ends were 4 bases for V and 0 bases for J; bases not matched to a gene: 3. This CDR3 is built from 13 residues. Per germline, CDR1 SQVTM and CDR2 ANQGSEA. In DNA form, the CDR3 reads TGCAGCGTTGCCCGGGACAGCTCCTACGAGCAGTACTTC. Protein sequence: CSVARDSSYEQYF.

J is TRBJ2-3 and V is TRBV6-5; D ambiguous. This CDR3 region has 14 residues. Trimming cost V 5 bases and J 1 base, with 10 bases left between them. The germline V gene has CDR1 MNHEY and CDR2 SVGAGI. The CDR3: CASSPTWGTDTQYF. Written as DNA, the CDR3 is TGTGCCAGCAGTCCTACATGGGGCACAGATACGCAGTATTTT.

This chain uses TRBV7-9 with TRBJ2-5; D possibly corresponds to TRBD1 (7 bases). CDR1 is SEHNR and CDR2 is FQNEAQ in the germline V gene (reference sequence). CDR3 length: 14 residues. The V end lost 5 bases, the J end lost 3 bases, and 13 bases lay between the germline ends. The CDR3 bases are TGTGCCAGCAGCCCCGTCAGGGGGGAAGAGACCCAGTACTTC. This sequence encodes CASSPVRGEETQYF.

Of note for this clone: The same CDR3 arises from other DNA sequences in this sample as well. The rearrangement joins TRBV11-1 to TRBJ2-7; 13 bases align to TRBD2. The CDR3 covers 14 residues. The germline V gene encodes CDR1 SGHAT and CDR2 FQDESV (reference sequence). Germline trimming cut 6 bases from V and 6 bases from J; bases unmatched to any gene: 5. This CDR3 is CASSFGTSGTEQYF. The DNA of the CDR3 is TGTGCCAGCAGTTTCGGGACTAGCGGGACCGAGCAGTACTTC. Full variable domain (remainder filled in from reference TRBV11-1 and TRBJ2-7): EAEVAQSPRYKITEKSQAVAFWCDPISGHATLYWYRQILGQGPELLVQFQDESVVDDSQLPKDRFSAERLKGVDSTLKIQPAELGDSAMYLCASSFGTSGTEQYFGPGTRLTVT.

The DNA for the CDR3 is TGTGCCAGCAGCCCCCGAGGGGACCTACCAACTAATGAAAAACTGTTTTTT. Protein product: CASSPRGDLPTNEKLFF. V gene TRBV9 combines with J gene TRBJ1-4, with D maybe TRBD1 (5 bases). CDR1 and CDR2 (germline): SGDLS, YYNGEE. V gave up 4 bases and J gave up 0 bases, with 16 bases separating them. The CDR3 is made up of 17 amino acids. Looking up the rest from reference TRBV9 and TRBJ1-4 gives the full variable domain: DSGVTQTPKHLITATGQRVTLRCSPRSGDLSVYWYQQSLDQGLQFLIQYYNGEERAKGNILERFSAQQFPDLHSELNLSSLELGDSALYFCASSPRGDLPTNEKLFFGSGTQLSVL.

Regarding this clone: The junction differs from germline at one of its ends, possibly a read error. Different DNA sequences within this sample yield the same CDR3. The chain is built from TRBV7-7 and TRBJ2-2; possible D gene TRBD1, 6 bases. CDR1 and CDR2 (germline): SSHAT, FNYEAQ (reference sequence). The CDR3 loop spans 14 amino acids. CDR3 DNA: TGTGCTAGCAGCCCGGGGACATATACCGGGGAGCTGTTTTTT. This codes for CASSPGTYTGELFF.

The V call is TRBV6-1, the J call TRBJ1-5; tentatively, D is TRBD1 (6 bases). This CDR3 contains 15 residues. Per the germline V gene, CDR1 is MNHNS and CDR2 is SASEGT. V shed 4 bases and J shed 3 bases, with 13 bases lying between them. CDR3 bases: TGTGCCAGCAGTGCGTCAGGGGACAACAATCAGCCCCAGCATTTT. Its translation is CASSASGDNNQPQHF.

This clone was detected once. The chain has TRBV2 and TRBJ2-5; D may match TRBD1 or TRBD2 (5 bases each). V gave up 6 bases and J gave up 14 bases, with 19 bases separating them. Germline CDR1 SNHLY, CDR2 FYNNEI. CDR3 size: 12 residues. CDR3 sequence (DNA): TGTGCCAGCAGCGCTACTACTAGGGGTGTTTACTTC. Its protein product is CASSATTRGVYF.

The V gene is TRBV5-1, the J gene TRBJ2-7; D is undetermined. The CDR3 is 17 amino acids. The germline gives CDR1 SGHRS, CDR2 YFSETQ. V lost 0 bases, J lost 0 bases, and 16 bases lay in between. The CDR3 nucleotides read TGCGCCAGCAGCTTGGGTAGGACGAGACTTCACTCCTACGAGCAGTACTTC. Its translation is CASSLGRTRLHSYEQYF.

This rearrangement joins TRBV19 to TRBJ1-6, with D perhaps matching TRBD1 (5 bases). V lost 3 bases, J lost 10 bases, and 10 bases lay in between. Germline CDR1 LNHDA, CDR2 SQIVND (reference sequence). CDR3 length: 13 amino acids. Here the CDR3 DNA reads TGTGCCAGTAGTATTGTGGGGGACTCACCCCTCCACTTT. It translates to CASSIVGDSPLHF.